This T cell receptor (beta chain) was sequenced for a study of cytomegalovirus exposure and HLA in healthy donors. For the study at large: Findings of an earlier analysis included 110 million or so unique TCR beta sequences from roughly 190 million T cells. The study, taken as a whole, reports: Among TCR beta chains of equal frequency, HLA-associated ones were more clonally expanded in a later analysis. Follow-up analysis later connected one missense variant in DCLRE1C with trimming of TCR beta V- and J-genes.

About this clone itself: Its antigen is still unknown.

Researchers ran the PCR with 60 Vbeta and 13 Jbeta primers. Per the authors' pipeline: Later reanalysis found roughly 80 million unique TCR beta chains, around 9.9 million of them shared. TCRdb's copy holds only in-frame clones and misses some; the assay was immunoSEQ multiplex PCR. The DNA gave D and trimming, while V, J and clone size come from that table. Among about 170,000 clones listed, 82% were seen once. Sequenced sample: PBMCs. This sequence was found in a male donor in good health and CMV-seronegative.

CDR3 nucleotide sequence: TGCGCCAGCAGCCAAGATCCTGCGGGATCCTACGAGCAGTACTTC. It yields the protein CASSQDPAGSYEQYF. The rearrangement links TRBV4-3 to TRBJ2-7; possibly TRBD2 for D (6 bases). Germline lookup yields CDR1 LGHNA and CDR2 YSLEER. This CDR3 has 15 amino acids. V was cut by 0 bases and J by 1 base, with 10 bases left in between.